This T cell receptor beta chain is drawn from a study of blood T cell repertoires in COVID-19. The length of the CDR3 is 15 residues. The germline V gene has CDR1 MNHNS and CDR2 SASEGT. With 1 base removed from V and 6 bases from J, the gap between germline ends came to 12 bases. Clones were read by immunoSEQ multiplex PCR, and TCRdb kept only the in-frame ones, dropping some. The data show around 150,000 clones, with about four fifths seen just once and 5.5% to 7% held by the top ten. The sample taken for sequencing was peripheral blood. The chain is built from TRBV6-1 and TRBJ1-4; tentative D call: TRBD1 (6 bases). The source of this sequence is a human donor in a cohort sampled during active COVID-19. For the CDR3, the DNA is TGTGCCAGCAGTGAAGAACAGGGCTGGGATGAAAAACTGTTTTTT. Its translation is CASSEEQGWDEKLFF.